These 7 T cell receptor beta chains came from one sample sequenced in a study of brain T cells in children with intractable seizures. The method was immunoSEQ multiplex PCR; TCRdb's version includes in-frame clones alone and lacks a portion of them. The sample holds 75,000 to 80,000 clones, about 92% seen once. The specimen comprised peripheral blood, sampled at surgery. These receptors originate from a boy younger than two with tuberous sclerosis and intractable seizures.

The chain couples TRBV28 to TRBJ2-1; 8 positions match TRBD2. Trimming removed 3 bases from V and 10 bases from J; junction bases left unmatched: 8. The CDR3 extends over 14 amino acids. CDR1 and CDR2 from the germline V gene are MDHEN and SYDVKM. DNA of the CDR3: TGTGCCAGCAGTTTGCGGGGGGCCGTCACCGAGCAGTTCTTC. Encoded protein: CASSLRGAVTEQFF.

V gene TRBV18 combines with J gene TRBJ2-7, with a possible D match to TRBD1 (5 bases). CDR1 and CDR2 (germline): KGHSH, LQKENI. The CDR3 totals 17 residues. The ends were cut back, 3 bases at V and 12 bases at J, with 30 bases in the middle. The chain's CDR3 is CASSPPAAAPPGPGPYF. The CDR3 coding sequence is TGTGCCAGCTCACCGCCCGCGGCCGCTCCCCCTGGACCAGGGCCGTACTTC.

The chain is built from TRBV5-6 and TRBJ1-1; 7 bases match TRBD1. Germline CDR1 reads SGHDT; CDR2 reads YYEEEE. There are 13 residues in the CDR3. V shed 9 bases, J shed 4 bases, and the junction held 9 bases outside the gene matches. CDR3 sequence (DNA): TGTGCCACCAGGGGGGCCGTGAGCACTGAAGCTTTCTTT. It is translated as CATRGAVSTEAFF.

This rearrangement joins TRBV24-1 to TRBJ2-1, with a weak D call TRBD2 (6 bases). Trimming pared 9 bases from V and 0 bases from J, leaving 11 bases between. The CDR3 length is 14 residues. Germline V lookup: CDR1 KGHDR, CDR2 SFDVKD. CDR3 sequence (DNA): TGTGCCACCGGGGACGGGAGCTCCTACAATGAGCAGTTCTTC. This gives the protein CATGDGSSYNEQFF.

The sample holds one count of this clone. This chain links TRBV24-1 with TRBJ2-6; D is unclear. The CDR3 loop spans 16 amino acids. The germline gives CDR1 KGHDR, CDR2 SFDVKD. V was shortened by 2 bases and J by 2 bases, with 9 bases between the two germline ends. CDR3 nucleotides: TGTGCCACCAGTGATTCCCCTGGGGCTGGGGCCAACGTCCTGACTTTC. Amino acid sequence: CATSDSPGAGANVLTF.

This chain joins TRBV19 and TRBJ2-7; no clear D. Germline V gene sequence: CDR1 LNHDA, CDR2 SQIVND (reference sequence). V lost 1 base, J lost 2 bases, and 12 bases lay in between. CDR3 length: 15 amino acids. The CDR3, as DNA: TGTGCCAGTAGTATAGGTCCAGGCAAAACCTACGAGCAGTACTTC. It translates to CASSIGPGKTYEQYF.

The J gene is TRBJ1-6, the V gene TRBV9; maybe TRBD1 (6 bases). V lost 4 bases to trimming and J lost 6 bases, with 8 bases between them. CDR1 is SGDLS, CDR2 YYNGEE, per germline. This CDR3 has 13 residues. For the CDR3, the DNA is TGTGCCAGCAGCCTGGACAGTAATTCACCCCTCCACTTT. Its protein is CASSLDSNSPLHF.